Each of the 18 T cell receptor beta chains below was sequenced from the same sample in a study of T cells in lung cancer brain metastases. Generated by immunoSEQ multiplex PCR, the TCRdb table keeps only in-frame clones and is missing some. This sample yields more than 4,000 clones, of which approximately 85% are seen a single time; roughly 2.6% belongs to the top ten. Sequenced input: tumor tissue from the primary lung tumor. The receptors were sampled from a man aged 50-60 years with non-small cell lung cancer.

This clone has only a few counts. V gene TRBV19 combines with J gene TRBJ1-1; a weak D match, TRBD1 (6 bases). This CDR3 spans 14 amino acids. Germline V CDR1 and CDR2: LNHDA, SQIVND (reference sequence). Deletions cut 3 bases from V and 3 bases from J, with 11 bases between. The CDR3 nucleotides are TGTGCCAGTAGTATTGGAGGGGGGGACACTGAAGCTTTCTTT. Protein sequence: CASSIGGGDTEAFF.

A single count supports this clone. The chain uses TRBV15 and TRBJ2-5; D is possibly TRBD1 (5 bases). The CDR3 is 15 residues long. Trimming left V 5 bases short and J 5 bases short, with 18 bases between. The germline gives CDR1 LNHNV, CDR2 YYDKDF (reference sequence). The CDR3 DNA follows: TGTGCCACCAGCCCTCGACCAGGGATGTACGAGACCCAGTACTTC. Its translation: CATSPRPGMYETQYF.

The CDR3 here is CASSLGTASNYGYTF. CDR3 nucleotides: TGTGCCAGCAGCTTGGGGACGGCTTCTAACTATGGCTACACCTTC. The chain couples TRBV7-3 to TRBJ1-2; the D gene is possibly TRBD1 (5 bases). Trimming took off 3 bases at V and 0 bases at J, with 11 bases between the two ends. Germline CDR1 reads SGHTA; CDR2 reads FQGTGA. CDR3 length: 15 residues.

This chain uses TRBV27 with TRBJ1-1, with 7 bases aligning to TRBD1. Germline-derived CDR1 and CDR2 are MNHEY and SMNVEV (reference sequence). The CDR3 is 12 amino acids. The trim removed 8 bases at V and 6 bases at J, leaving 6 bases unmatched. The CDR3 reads CASWTGWAEAFF. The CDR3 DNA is TGTGCCAGCTGGACAGGTTGGGCTGAAGCTTTCTTT.

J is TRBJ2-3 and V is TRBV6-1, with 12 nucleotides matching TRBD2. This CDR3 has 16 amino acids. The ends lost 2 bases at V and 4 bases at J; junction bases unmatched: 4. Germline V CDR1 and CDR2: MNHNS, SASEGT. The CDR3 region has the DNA TGTGCCAGCAGTGAAAGGCTAGCGGGGGGGGCAGATACGCAGTATTTT. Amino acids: CASSERLAGGADTQYF.

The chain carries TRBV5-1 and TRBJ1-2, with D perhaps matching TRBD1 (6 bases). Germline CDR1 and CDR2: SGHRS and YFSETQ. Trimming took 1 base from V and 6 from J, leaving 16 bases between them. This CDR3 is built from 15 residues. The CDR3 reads CASSLFSGQDDGYTF. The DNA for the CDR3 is TGCGCCAGCAGCTTGTTTTCGGGACAAGACGATGGCTACACCTTC.

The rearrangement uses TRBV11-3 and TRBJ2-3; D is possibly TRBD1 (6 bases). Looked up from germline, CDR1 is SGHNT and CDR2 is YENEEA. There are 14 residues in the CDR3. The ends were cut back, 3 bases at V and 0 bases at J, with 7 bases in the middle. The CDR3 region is CASSLGASTDTQYF. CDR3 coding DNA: TGTGCCAGCAGCTTGGGGGCTAGCACAGATACGCAGTATTTT.

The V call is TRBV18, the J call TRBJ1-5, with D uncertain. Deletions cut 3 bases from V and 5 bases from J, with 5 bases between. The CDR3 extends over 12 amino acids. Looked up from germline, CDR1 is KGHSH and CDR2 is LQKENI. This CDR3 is CASSPEDQPQHF. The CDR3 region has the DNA TGTGCCAGCTCACCGGAGGATCAGCCCCAGCATTTT.

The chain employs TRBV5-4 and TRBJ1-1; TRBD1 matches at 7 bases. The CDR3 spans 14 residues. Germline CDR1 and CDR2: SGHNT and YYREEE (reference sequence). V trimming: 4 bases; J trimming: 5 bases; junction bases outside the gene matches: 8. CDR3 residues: CASSPGTVSTEAFF. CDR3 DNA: TGTGCCAGCAGCCCTGGGACAGTGTCGACTGAAGCTTTCTTT.

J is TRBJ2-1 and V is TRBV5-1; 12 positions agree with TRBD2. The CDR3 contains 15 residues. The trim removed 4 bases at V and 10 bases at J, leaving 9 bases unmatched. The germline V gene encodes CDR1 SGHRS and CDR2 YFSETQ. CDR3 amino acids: CASSVTSGGGGEQFF. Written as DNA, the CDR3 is TGCGCCAGCAGCGTGACTAGCGGGGGAGGGGGGGAGCAGTTCTTC.

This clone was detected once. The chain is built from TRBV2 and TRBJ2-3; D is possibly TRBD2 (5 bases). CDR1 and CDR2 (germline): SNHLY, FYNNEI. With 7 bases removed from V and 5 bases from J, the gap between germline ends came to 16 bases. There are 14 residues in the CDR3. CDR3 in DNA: TGTGCCAGCAAGCGGACGGGCCCCGGAGATACGCAGTATTTT. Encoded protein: CASKRTGPGDTQYF.

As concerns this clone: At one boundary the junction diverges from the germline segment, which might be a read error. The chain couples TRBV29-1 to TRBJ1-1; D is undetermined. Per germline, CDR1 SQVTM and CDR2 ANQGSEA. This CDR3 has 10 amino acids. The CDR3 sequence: CSVVYTKAFF. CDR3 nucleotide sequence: TGCAGCGTTGTATACACTAAAGCTTTCTTT.

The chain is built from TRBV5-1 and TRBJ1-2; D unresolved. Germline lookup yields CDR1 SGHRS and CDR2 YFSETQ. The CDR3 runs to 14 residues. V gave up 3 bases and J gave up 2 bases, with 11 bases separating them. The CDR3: CASSSTQVNYGYTF. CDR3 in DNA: TGCGCCAGCAGCTCCACACAAGTAAACTATGGCTACACCTTC.

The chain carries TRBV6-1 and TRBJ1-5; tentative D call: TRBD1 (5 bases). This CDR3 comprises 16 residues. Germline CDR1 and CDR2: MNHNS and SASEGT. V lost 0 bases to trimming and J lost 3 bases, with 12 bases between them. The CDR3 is CASSEAFQGLNQPQHF. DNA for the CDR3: TGTGCCAGCAGTGAAGCGTTTCAGGGCCTCAATCAGCCCCAGCATTTT.

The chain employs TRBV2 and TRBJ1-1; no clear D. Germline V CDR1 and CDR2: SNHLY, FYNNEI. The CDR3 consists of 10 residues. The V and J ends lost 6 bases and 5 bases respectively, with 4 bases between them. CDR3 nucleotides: TGTGCCAGCAGAACGACTGAAGCTTTCTTT. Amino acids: CASRTTEAFF.

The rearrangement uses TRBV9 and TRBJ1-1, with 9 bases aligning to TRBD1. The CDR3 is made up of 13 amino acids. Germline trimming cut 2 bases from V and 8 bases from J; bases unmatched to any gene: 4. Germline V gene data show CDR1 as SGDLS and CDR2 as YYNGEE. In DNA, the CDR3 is TGTGCCAGCAGCGTGGCCGGGACAGGGGAAGCTTTCTTT. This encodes CASSVAGTGEAFF. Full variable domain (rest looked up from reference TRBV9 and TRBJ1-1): DSGVTQTPKHLITATGQRVTLRCSPRSGDLSVYWYQQSLDQGLQFLIQYYNGEERAKGNILERFSAQQFPDLHSELNLSSLELGDSALYFCASSVAGTGEAFFGQGTRLTVV.

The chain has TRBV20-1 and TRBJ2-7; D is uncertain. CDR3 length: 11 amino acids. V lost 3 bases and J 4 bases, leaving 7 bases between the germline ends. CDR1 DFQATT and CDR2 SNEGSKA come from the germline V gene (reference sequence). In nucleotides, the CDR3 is TGCAGTGCTAGCTTCGGATACGAGCAGTACTTC. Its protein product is CSASFGYEQYF.

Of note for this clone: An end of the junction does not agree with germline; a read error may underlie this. The CDR3 DNA is TGCGCCAGCAGTTTGGGGCGAGGAGGTAACACTGAAGCTTTCTTT. Amino acid sequence: CASSLGRGGNTEAFF. This chain joins TRBV5-1 and TRBJ1-1, with D perhaps TRBD1 (5 bases). Germline values: CDR1 SGHRS, CDR2 YFSETQ. The CDR3 runs to 15 residues.